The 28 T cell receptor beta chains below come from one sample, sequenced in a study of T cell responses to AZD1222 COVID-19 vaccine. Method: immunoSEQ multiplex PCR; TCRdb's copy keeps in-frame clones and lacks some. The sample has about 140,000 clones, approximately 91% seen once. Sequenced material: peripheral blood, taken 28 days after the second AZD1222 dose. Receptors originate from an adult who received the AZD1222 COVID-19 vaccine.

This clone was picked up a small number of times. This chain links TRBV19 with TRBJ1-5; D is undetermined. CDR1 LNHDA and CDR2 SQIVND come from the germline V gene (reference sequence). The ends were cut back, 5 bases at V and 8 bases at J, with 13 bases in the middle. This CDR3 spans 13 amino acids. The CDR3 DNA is TGTGCCAGTAGTGACCGACGGGGTGAGCCCCAGCATTTT. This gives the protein CASSDRRGEPQHF.

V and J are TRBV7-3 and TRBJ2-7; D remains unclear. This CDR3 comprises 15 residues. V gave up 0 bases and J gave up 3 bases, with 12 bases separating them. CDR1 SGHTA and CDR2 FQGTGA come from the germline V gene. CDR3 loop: CASSLTKGGYYEQYF. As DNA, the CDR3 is TGTGCCAGCAGCTTAACAAAGGGCGGTTACTACGAGCAGTACTTC.

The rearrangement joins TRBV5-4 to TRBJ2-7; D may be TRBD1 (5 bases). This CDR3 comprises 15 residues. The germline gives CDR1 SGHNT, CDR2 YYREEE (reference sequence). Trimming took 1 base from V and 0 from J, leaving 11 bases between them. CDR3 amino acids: CASSLRPQGSYEQYF. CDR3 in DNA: TGTGCCAGCAGCTTGCGACCCCAGGGCTCCTACGAGCAGTACTTC.

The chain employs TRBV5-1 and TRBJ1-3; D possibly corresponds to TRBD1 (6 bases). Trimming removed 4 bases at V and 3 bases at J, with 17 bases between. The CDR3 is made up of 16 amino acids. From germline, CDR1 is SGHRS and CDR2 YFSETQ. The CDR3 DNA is TGCGCCAGCAGCATGGGGACATTAGGTGGTGGAAACACCATATATTTT. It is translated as CASSMGTLGGGNTIYF.

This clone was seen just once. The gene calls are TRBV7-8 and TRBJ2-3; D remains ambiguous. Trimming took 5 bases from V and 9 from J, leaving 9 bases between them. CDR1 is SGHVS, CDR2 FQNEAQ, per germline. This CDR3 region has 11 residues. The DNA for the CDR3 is TGTGCCAGCAGCCCGCTGGAAACGCAGTATTTT. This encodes CASSPLETQYF.

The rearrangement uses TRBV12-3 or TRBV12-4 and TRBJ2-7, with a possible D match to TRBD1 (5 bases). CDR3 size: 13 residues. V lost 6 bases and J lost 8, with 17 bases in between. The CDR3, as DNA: TGTGCCAGCAGCCTTGGGGCAGGGTGGCAGCAGTACTTC. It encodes CASSLGAGWQQYF.

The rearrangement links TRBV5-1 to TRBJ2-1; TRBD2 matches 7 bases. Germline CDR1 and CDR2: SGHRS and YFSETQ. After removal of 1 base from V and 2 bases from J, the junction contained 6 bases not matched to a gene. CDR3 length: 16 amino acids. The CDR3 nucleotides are TGCGCCAGCAGCTTGAGTGGCGGGAGAGCCTACAATGAGCAGTTCTTC. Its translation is CASSLSGGRAYNEQFF.

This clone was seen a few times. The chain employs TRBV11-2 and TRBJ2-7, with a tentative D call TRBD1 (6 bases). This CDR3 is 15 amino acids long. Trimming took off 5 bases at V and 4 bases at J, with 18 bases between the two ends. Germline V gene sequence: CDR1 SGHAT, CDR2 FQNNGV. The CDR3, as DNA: TGTGCCAGCAGCAGAAACCCAGGCCAGGGGTACGAGCAGTACTTC. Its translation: CASSRNPGQGYEQYF.

The CDR3 protein is CATSPPVRRGGSAFF. The CDR3 DNA reads TGTGCCACCAGCCCGCCGGTGAGGCGAGGGGGCTCGGCTTTCTTT. This chain uses TRBV15 with TRBJ1-1, with 7 bases aligning to TRBD1. The CDR3 has 15 amino acids. The trim removed 5 bases at V and 11 bases at J, leaving 17 bases unmatched. Germline V gene data show CDR1 as LNHNV and CDR2 as YYDKDF (reference sequence).

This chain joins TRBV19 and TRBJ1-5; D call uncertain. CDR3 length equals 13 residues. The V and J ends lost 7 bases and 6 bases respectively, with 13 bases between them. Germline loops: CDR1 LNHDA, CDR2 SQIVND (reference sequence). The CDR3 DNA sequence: TGTGCCAGTACGGGAATGGGAACTCAGCCCCAGCATTTT. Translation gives CASTGMGTQPQHF.

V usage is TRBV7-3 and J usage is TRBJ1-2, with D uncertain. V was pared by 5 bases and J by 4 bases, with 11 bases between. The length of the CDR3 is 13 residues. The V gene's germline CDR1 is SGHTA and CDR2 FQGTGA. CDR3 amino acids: CASSPDGSYGYTF. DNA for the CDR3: TGTGCCAGCAGCCCGGACGGCTCCTATGGCTACACCTTC.

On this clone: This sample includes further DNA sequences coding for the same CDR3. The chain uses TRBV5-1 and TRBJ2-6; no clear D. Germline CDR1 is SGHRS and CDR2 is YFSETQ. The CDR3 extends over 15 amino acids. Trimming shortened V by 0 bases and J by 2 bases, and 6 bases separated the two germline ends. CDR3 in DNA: TGCGCCAGCAGCTTGGGTGGCGCTGGGGCCAACGTCCTGACTTTC. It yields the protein CASSLGGAGANVLTF.

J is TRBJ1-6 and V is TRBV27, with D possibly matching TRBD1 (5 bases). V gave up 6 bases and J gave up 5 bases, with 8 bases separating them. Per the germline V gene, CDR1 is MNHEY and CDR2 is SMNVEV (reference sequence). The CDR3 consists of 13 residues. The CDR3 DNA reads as TGTGCCAGCAGGGACAATCATAATTCACCCCTCCACTTT. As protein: CASRDNHNSPLHF.

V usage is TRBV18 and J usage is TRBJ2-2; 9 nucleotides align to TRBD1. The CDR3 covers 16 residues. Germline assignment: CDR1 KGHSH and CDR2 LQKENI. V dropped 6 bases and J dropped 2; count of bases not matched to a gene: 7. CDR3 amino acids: CASSLRDRVNTGELFF. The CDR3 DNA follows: TGTGCCAGCTCGCTCCGGGACAGGGTAAACACCGGGGAGCTGTTTTTT. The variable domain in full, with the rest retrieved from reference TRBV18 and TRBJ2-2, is NAGVMQNPRHLVRRRGQEARLRCSPMKGHSHVYWYRQLPEEGLKFMVYLQKENIIDESGMPKERFSAEFPKEGPSILRIQQVVRGDSAAYFCASSLRDRVNTGELFFGEGSRLTVL.

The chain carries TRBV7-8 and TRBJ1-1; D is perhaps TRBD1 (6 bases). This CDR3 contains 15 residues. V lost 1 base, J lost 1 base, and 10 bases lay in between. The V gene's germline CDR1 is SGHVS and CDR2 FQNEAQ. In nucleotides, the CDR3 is TGTGCCAGCAGCTTAGTTGGACAGACGAACACTGAAGCTTTCTTT. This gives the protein CASSLVGQTNTEAFF.

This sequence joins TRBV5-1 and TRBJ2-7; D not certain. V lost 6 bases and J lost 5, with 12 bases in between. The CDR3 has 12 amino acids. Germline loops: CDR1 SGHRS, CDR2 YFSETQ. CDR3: CASMEIGNEQYF. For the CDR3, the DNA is TGCGCCAGCATGGAGATCGGAAACGAGCAGTACTTC.

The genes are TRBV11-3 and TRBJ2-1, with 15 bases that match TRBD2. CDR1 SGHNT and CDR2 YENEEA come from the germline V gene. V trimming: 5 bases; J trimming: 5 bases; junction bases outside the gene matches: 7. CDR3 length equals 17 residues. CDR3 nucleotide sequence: TGTGCCAGCAGCCACGGACTAGCGGGAGGGCCAAACAATGAGCAGTTCTTC. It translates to CASSHGLAGGPNNEQFF.

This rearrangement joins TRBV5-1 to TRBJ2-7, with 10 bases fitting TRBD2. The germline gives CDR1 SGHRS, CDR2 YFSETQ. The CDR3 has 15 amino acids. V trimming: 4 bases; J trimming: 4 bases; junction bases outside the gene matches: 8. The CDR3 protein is CASSAASGSFYEQYF. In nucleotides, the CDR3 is TGCGCCAGCAGCGCCGCTAGCGGGAGTTTTTACGAGCAGTACTTC.

The CDR3 nucleotides are TGTGCCAGCAGCTTAGCGTTGACTAGCGGGTACAATGAGCAGTTCTTC. Its protein product is CASSLALTSGYNEQFF. The chain has TRBV11-2 and TRBJ2-1; 10 nucleotides agree with TRBD2. The J segment lost 4 bases and the V segment lost 1 base, leaving 4 bases of the junction unmatched. Germline loops: CDR1 SGHAT, CDR2 FQNNGV. This CDR3 has 16 residues.

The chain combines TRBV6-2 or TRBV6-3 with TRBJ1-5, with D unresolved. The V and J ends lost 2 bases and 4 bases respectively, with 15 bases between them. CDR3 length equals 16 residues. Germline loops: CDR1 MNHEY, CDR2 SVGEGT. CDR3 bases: TGTGCCAGCAGTTACCGCCCCGCAGCCGAAAATCAGCCCCAGCATTTT. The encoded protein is CASSYRPAAENQPQHF.

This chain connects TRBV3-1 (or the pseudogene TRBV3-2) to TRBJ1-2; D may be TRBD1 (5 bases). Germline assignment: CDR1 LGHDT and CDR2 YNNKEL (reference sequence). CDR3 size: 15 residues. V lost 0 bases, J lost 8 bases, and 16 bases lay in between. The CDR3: CASSQDVGTVLGYTF. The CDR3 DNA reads TGTGCCAGCAGCCAAGATGTAGGGACGGTACTCGGCTACACCTTC.

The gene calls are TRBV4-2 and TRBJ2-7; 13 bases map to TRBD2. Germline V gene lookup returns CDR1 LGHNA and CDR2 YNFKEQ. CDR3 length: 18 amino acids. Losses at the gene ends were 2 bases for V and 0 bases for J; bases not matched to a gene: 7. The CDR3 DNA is TGTGCCAGCAGCCAAAAGACTAGCGGGGGGCAAAGCTCCTACGAGCAGTACTTC. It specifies CASSQKTSGGQSSYEQYF.

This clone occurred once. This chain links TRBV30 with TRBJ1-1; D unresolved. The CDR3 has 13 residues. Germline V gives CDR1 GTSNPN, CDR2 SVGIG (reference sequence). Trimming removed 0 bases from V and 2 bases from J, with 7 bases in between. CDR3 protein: CAWSVRGNTEAFF. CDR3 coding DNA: TGTGCCTGGAGTGTACGCGGTAACACTGAAGCTTTCTTT.

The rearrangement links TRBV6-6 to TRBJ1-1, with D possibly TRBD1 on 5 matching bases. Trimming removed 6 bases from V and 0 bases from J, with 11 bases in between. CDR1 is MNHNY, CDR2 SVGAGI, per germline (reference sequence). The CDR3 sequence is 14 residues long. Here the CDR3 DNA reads TGTGCCAGCAGCTCAGGGAGGGTGAACACTGAAGCTTTCTTT. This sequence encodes CASSSGRVNTEAFF.

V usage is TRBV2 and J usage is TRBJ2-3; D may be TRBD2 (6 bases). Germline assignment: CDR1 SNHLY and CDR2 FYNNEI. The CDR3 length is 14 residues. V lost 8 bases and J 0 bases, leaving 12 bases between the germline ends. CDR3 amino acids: CASQLAWSTDTQYF. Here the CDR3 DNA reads TGTGCCAGCCAACTAGCTTGGAGCACAGATACGCAGTATTTT.

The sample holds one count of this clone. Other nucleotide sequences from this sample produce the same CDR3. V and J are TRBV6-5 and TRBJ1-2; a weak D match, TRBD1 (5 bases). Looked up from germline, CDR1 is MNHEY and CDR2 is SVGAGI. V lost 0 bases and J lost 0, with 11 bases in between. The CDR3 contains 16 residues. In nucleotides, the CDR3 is TGTGCCAGCAGTTACTCCGGGACTGGAGCTAACTATGGCTACACCTTC. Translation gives CASSYSGTGANYGYTF.

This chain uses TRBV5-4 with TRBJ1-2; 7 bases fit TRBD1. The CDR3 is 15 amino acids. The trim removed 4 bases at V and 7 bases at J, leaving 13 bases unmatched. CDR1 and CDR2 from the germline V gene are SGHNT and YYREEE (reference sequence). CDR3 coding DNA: TGTGCCAGCAGCCGCCCTGGACAGGTACAGGCTGGCTACACCTTC. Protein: CASSRPGQVQAGYTF.

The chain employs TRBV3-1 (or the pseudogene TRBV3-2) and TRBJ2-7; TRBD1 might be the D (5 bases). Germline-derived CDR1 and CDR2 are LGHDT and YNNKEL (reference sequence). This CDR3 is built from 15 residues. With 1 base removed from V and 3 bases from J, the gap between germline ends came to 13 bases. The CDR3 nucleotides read TGTGCCAGCAGCCAAGTTCAGGGTAACTTCTACGAGCAGTACTTC. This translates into CASSQVQGNFYEQYF.